This TCR beta chain originates from a study of cytomegalovirus exposure and HLA in healthy donors. Study findings and constraints: A prior analysis recorded that most TCR beta V segments were productive about 87% or about 30% of the time.

The CDR3 has 14 residues. The germline gives CDR1 LNHDA, CDR2 SQIVND (reference sequence). V was pared by 5 bases and J by 2 bases, with 6 bases of the junction left unmatched. The study ran its PCR with 60 Vbeta and 13 Jbeta primers. Generated by immunoSEQ multiplex PCR, the TCRdb table keeps only in-frame clones and is missing some. The data contain roughly 120,000 clones, approximately 80% of them singletons. As for this clone: What it recognizes is unknown.

The gene calls are TRBV19 and TRBJ2-7, with 7 bases identical to TRBD2. This receptor was obtained from a man in his late teens or twenties in good health and CMV-seropositive. Specimen: PBMCs. The CDR3 here is CASSSASGAYEQYF. As DNA, the CDR3 is TGTGCCAGTAGTTCCGCTAGCGGAGCCTACGAGCAGTACTTC. Supplemented by reference TRBV19 and TRBJ2-7, the full variable domain reads DGGITQSPKYLFRKEGQNVTLSCEQNLNHDAMYWYRQDPGQGLRLIYYSQIVNDFQKGDIAEGYSVSREKKESFPLTVTSAQKNPTAFYLCASSSASGAYEQYFGPGTRLTVT.